This T cell receptor (beta chain) was recorded in a study of cytomegalovirus exposure and HLA in healthy donors. Study details: An earlier analysis identified under 130 million unique TCR beta sequences in about 179 million T cells. Notes on the study in general: TCR beta V- and J-gene trimming was later associated with a missense DCLRE1C variant. In a later analysis, at a false discovery rate of 0.05, about 17,000 TCR beta sequences matched HLA alleles. Associated with cytomegalovirus, according to the listing, were 150 to 200 TCR beta chains.

Primers for the PCR totalled 60 Vbeta and 13 Jbeta. Assay used: immunoSEQ multiplex PCR; TCRdb lists only in-frame clones, some missing. The table lists about 150,000 clones, roughly four fifths of them singletons, with about 1.3% in the top ten. Germline CDR1 MGHDK, CDR2 SYGVNS. CDR3 length: 15 residues. Trimming at V came to 1 base and at J to 2 bases, leaving 2 bases not matched to a gene. This clone has only a few counts. The antigen is unknown. Sequencing was carried out using PBMCs. The sequence was obtained from a man aged 18 to 29 in good health and CMV-seronegative. The chain is built from TRBV25-1 and TRBJ2-3; TRBD2 agrees at 8 bases. CDR3 protein: CASSESGRATDTQYF. The DNA of the CDR3 is TGTGCCAGCAGTGAATCCGGGAGGGCCACAGATACGCAGTATTTT.